This TCR beta chain was recovered during a study of shared clonotypes between healthy human individuals. CDR3 size: 14 residues. Losses at the gene ends were 6 bases for V and 4 bases for J; bases not matched to a gene: 5. Germline V CDR1 and CDR2: SGHDN, FVKESK. Using about 220 ng DNA, 32,000 or so T cell genomes, the sorted-subset replicate PCRs were run. Generated by immunoSEQ multiplex PCR, the TCRdb table keeps only in-frame clones and is missing some. Among more than 500,000 clones listed, approximately 94% were seen once. This TCR came from a woman in her twenties or thirties in good health. The specimen sequenced was naive CD4+ T cells sorted from blood. Sample subset: CD45RA+ positively selected. The rearrangement uses TRBV14 and TRBJ2-2; 7 bases align to TRBD2. The CDR3 DNA follows: TGTGCCAGCAGTAAACTAGCGAGCACCGGGGAGCTGTTTTTT. Encoded protein: CASSKLASTGELFF.